The 17 T cell receptor beta chains given below trace back to one sample, sequenced in a study of shared T cell receptors in the human thymus. Sequencing was performed with immunoSEQ multiplex PCR; in TCRdb, only in-frame clones are kept and a portion is missing. The sample shows 500,000 to 550,000 clones, about 80% of them seen only once. Another study also made use of these data, one on human thymus T cells.

Input material: thymocytes. The receptors were gathered from a boy in the first two years of life with a congenital heart defect.

J is TRBJ1-4 and V is TRBV5-4; 9 bases match TRBD1. V shed 4 bases and J 7 bases; nucleotides not matched to a gene: 14. This CDR3 has 17 residues. The germline gives CDR1 SGHNT, CDR2 YYREEE (reference sequence). The DNA for the CDR3 is TGTGCCAGCAGCCTCTTAGGACAGGGGAAGGTCGGTGAAAAACTGTTTTTT. Translation: CASSLLGQGKVGEKLFF.

This chain's CDR3 is CASSYMGGSGEQYF. CDR3 bases: TGTGCCAGCAGTTACATGGGCGGGAGTGGAGAGCAGTACTTC. The rearrangement joins TRBV6-5 to TRBJ2-7; 7 nucleotides agree with TRBD2. The germline gives CDR1 MNHEY, CDR2 SVGAGI. This CDR3 is built from 14 residues. V trimming: 2 bases; J trimming: 7 bases; junction bases outside the gene matches: 8.

The chain carries TRBV5-4 and TRBJ2-7; 12 bases align to TRBD2. CDR3 length equals 14 residues. Germline CDR1 is SGHNT and CDR2 is YYREEE (reference sequence). Losses at the gene ends were 4 bases for V and 5 bases for J; bases not matched to a gene: 4. DNA of the CDR3: TGTGCCAGCAGCCAGACTAGCGGGAGAAACGAGCAGTACTTC. This codes for CASSQTSGRNEQYF.

The CDR3 coding sequence is TGTGCCAGCAGTTGCCGCAGGGATAGCAATCAGCCCCAGCATTTT. This codes for CASSCRRDSNQPQHF. V and J are TRBV6-5 and TRBJ1-5, with a possible D match to TRBD1 (5 bases). The V gene's germline CDR1 is MNHEY and CDR2 SVGAGI. The CDR3 runs to 15 residues. The ends were cut back, 4 bases at V and 0 bases at J, with 10 bases in the middle.

This chain links TRBV7-9 with TRBJ2-7; 11 bases map to TRBD2. The germline CDR1 and CDR2 sequences are SEHNR and FQNEAQ (reference sequence). This CDR3 has 17 amino acids. The ends lost 4 bases at V and 6 bases at J; junction bases unmatched: 14. Written as DNA, the CDR3 is TGTGCCAGCAGCTCACTCCCGGACACTAGCGGGAGTCGCGAGCAGTACTTC. Translated, it gives CASSSLPDTSGSREQYF. Complete variable domain (other parts from reference TRBV7-9 and TRBJ2-7): DTGVSQNPRHKITKRGQNVTFRCDPISEHNRLYWYRQTLGQGPEFLTYFQNEAQLEKSRLLSDRFSAERPKGSFSTLEIQRTEQGDSAMYLCASSSLPDTSGSREQYFGPGTRLTVT.

This clone has just one count. The genes are TRBV11-3 and TRBJ2-7, with 10 bases aligning to TRBD2. The junction had 15 bases not matched to a gene; V was cut back by 0 bases and J by 1 base. There are 20 residues in the CDR3. Germline values: CDR1 SGHNT, CDR2 YENEEA. The CDR3 loop is CASSLDRGTSGKGGSYEQYF. The CDR3 DNA reads TGTGCCAGCAGCTTAGATCGGGGTACTAGCGGGAAAGGGGGGTCCTACGAGCAGTACTTC.

V usage is TRBV18 and J usage is TRBJ2-1; 14 nucleotides align to TRBD2. Losses at the gene ends were 4 bases for V and 2 bases for J; bases not matched to a gene: 10. Germline loops: CDR1 KGHSH, CDR2 LQKENI. The CDR3 totals 19 residues. In DNA, the CDR3 is TGTGCCAGCTCACTCACGCCCGGGACTAGCGGGAGTCCCTACAATGAGCAGTTCTTC. Its translation: CASSLTPGTSGSPYNEQFF.

The chain couples TRBV28 to TRBJ2-1; D might be TRBD1 (6 bases). The CDR3 contains 18 residues. Germline V lookup: CDR1 MDHEN, CDR2 SYDVKM. Trimming cost V 3 bases and J 0 bases, with 18 bases left between them. This CDR3 reads CASSLGAERLSSYNEQFF. The CDR3 DNA sequence: TGTGCCAGCAGTTTGGGGGCAGAAAGGTTATCCTCCTACAATGAGCAGTTCTTC.

The rearrangement links TRBV28 to TRBJ2-3; 8 bases match TRBD2. This CDR3 contains 18 residues. Germline V lookup: CDR1 MDHEN, CDR2 SYDVKM. J lost 4 bases, V lost 5 bases, and 17 bases had no gene match. CDR3 loop: CASSPIPRLALLSDTQYF. For the CDR3, the DNA is TGTGCCAGCAGTCCTATTCCTCGACTAGCGTTGCTCTCAGATACGCAGTATTTT.

The V gene is TRBV28, the J gene TRBJ1-1; possibly TRBD1 for D (5 bases). V was trimmed by 3 bases and J by 3 bases, leaving 11 bases between them. Germline loops: CDR1 MDHEN, CDR2 SYDVKM. The CDR3 runs to 14 residues. The CDR3: CASSFLTAHTEAFF. CDR3 in DNA: TGTGCCAGCAGTTTCCTGACAGCGCACACTGAAGCTTTCTTT.

J is TRBJ1-1 and V is TRBV27, with 12 bases aligning to TRBD1. The germline gives CDR1 MNHEY, CDR2 SMNVEV (reference sequence). The CDR3 runs 14 residues. Trimming at V came to 6 bases and at J to 4 bases, leaving 3 bases not matched to a gene. The CDR3 protein is CASSLGQGATEAFF. CDR3 nucleotides: TGTGCCAGCAGCCTGGGACAGGGGGCCACTGAAGCTTTCTTT.

The chain employs TRBV5-1 and TRBJ2-2, with 7 bases lining up with TRBD2. The CDR3 totals 16 residues. The V segment lost 4 bases and the J segment 3 bases; nucleotides outside the gene matches: 9. The germline V gene has CDR1 SGHRS and CDR2 YFSETQ. CDR3 sequence (DNA): TGCGCCAGCAGCCTGATGGAGGGAGGGGACACCGGGGAGCTGTTTTTT. Translating gives CASSLMEGGDTGELFF.

This sequence joins TRBV28 and TRBJ2-1; weak D call: TRBD2 (6 bases). The CDR3 spans 12 residues. From germline, CDR1 is MDHEN and CDR2 SYDVKM. Trimming cost V 4 bases and J 10 bases, with 11 bases left between them. The DNA for the CDR3 is TGTGCCAGCAGTTCGGAGCGGGCGGAGCAGTTCTTC. Its protein product is CASSSERAEQFF.

V and J are TRBV19 and TRBJ1-4; D perhaps matches TRBD1 (6 bases). The CDR3 sequence is 15 residues long. From germline, CDR1 is LNHDA and CDR2 SQIVND (reference sequence). V dropped 6 bases and J dropped 4 bases, with 15 bases sitting between them. The CDR3 protein is CASSLGRTDNEKLFF. As DNA, the CDR3 is TGTGCCAGTAGCCTGGGAAGGACAGATAATGAAAAACTGTTTTTT.

For the CDR3, the DNA is TGTGCCAGCAGCCTTCGGGGTACCTATGGCTACACCTTC. Its protein is CASSLRGTYGYTF. The chain couples TRBV2 to TRBJ1-2; D gene ambiguous. The CDR3 spans 13 residues. Germline CDR1 is SNHLY and CDR2 is FYNNEI. V dropped 6 bases and J dropped 4 bases, with 12 bases sitting between them.

This clone was detected a few times. This chain uses TRBV19 with TRBJ2-2; 10 bases fit TRBD2. This CDR3 contains 18 residues. V trimming: 2 bases; J trimming: 0 bases; junction bases outside the gene matches: 6. The V gene's germline CDR1 is LNHDA and CDR2 SQIVND (reference sequence). CDR3 in amino acids: CASSILFSGGSNTGELFF. The DNA of the CDR3 is TGTGCCAGTAGTATACTTTTTAGCGGGGGGTCGAACACCGGGGAGCTGTTTTTT.

This chain uses TRBV5-5 with TRBJ2-7, with D maybe TRBD2 (7 bases). CDR1 and CDR2 (germline): SGHKS, YYEKEE (reference sequence). Trimming took 5 bases from V and 5 from J, leaving 17 bases between them. The CDR3 sequence is 14 residues long. CDR3 residues: CASSWEGEWDEQYF. The CDR3 DNA reads TGTGCCAGCAGTTGGGAGGGGGAGTGGGACGAGCAGTACTTC.